Listed below are T cell receptor beta chains from one sample, sequenced in a study of patients and donors after allogeneic stem cell transplantation. TCRdb analysed the RT-PCR reads with MiXCR anew, one entry per CDR3 protein. The sample has about a million distinct CDR3 sequences, roughly 17% seen once; the top ten hold around 6%. Sequencing input: blood, either unsorted or a sorted T cell fraction (not recorded which). The receptor set was obtained from a human donor who was either an allogeneic HSCT recipient or a stem cell or donor lymphocyte infusion donor (not recorded which). It is not recorded whose cells these are; they may come from a transplant donor. Each CDR3 is given with its conserved first and last residue. Rows may omit the clone size; those that give it use once, few, many or a size class.

V gene	clone size	J gene	CDR3 protein
TRBV7-2	.	TRBJ2-5	CASSLVIASEAQYF
TRBV20-1	.	TRBJ1-6	CSARNRENSPLHF
TRBV19	few	TRBJ1-2	CASSIRRALYYGYTF
TRBV12-3/TRBV12-4	many	TRBJ1-3	CASSFVSSGNTIYF
TRBV12-3/TRBV12-4	few	TRBJ1-5	CASSSGTHVNQPQHF
TRBV7-9	few	TRBJ1-5	CASSLARGAWGNQPQHF
TRBV7-8	.	TRBJ2-2	CASSLNVARFKGNTGELFF
TRBV20-1	many	TRBJ1-4	CSASTVSTNEKLFF
TRBV15	many	TRBJ2-3	CATSKSGASTDTQYF
TRBV20-1	.	TRBJ1-1	CSASEGAFSLAFF
TRBV4-1	.	TRBJ1-2	CASSQVRDRVRGYTF
TRBV24-1	few	TRBJ2-3	CATSDLESGSTDTQYF
TRBV12-3/TRBV12-4	.	TRBJ1-1	CASSLSLRDSNTEAFF
TRBV4-1	few	TRBJ1-2	CASSQVVDENGYTF
TRBV30	.	TRBJ1-1	CAWSRGMNTEAFF
TRBV30	few	TRBJ1-2	CAWTFWEGNGYTF
TRBV24-1	few	TRBJ2-3	CATSDLTGGTDTQYF
TRBV5-1	few	TRBJ2-4	CASSLDSGDQGKNIQYF
TRBV4-1	.	TRBJ2-3	CASSRRDYSTDTQYF
TRBV6-4	.	TRBJ2-1	CASSVSGGGGNEQFF
TRBV5-4	.	TRBJ1-6	CASSRNSGTYNSPLHF
TRBV15	few	TRBJ2-7	CATSRDFNRQSSPLHYEQYF
TRBV30	.	TRBJ1-6	CAWSPAGTVTLHF
TRBV27	.	TRBJ2-3	CASSLSPGRTDTQYF
TRBV5-1	.	TRBJ2-3	CASSLTPRDYTDTQYF
TRBV15	many	TRBJ2-3	CATGFREGGINTQYF
TRBV4-3	.	TRBJ1-1	CASSQDAGNTEAFF
TRBV5-1	few	TRBJ1-4	CASSYVIGGPNEKLFF
TRBV6-2/TRBV6-3	.	TRBJ2-7	CASSYWDRSFEQYF
TRBV5-4	.	TRBJ1-1	CASSLANRAVTEAFF
TRBV7-2	.	TRBJ2-1	CASSLARPRNEQFF
TRBV12-3/TRBV12-4	many	TRBJ2-7	CASSRTFTGYEQYF
TRBV12-3/TRBV12-4	.	TRBJ2-7	CASRASDRASEQYF
TRBV7-2	few	TRBJ2-1	CASSLMVRETGEQFF
TRBV2	few	TRBJ1-5	CASNTGQGTFQPQHF
TRBV5-1	many	TRBJ2-7	CASSLENSYEQYF
TRBV4-3	many	TRBJ2-1	CASSLETGQYNEQFF
TRBV27	few	TRBJ2-5	CASSSAGTKQETQYF
TRBV7-2	.	TRBJ2-1	CASRLTATREQFF